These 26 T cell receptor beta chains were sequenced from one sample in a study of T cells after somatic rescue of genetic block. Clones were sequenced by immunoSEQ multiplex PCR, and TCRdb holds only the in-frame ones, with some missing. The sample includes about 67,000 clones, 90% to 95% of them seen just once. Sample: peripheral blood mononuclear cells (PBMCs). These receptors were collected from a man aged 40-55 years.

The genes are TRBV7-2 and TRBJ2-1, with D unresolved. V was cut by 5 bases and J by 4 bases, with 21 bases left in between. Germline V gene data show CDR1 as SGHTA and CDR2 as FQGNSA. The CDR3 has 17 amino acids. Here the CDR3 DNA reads TGTGCCAGCAGCAAAGCTGGCGACGGGTACCTATACAATGAGCAGTTCTTC. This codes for CASSKAGDGYLYNEQFF.

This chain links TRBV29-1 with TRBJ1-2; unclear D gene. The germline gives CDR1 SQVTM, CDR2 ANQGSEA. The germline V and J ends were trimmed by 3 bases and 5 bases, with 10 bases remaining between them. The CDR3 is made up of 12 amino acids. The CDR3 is CSVEGAGYGYTF. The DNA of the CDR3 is TGCAGCGTTGAGGGCGCAGGATATGGCTACACCTTC.

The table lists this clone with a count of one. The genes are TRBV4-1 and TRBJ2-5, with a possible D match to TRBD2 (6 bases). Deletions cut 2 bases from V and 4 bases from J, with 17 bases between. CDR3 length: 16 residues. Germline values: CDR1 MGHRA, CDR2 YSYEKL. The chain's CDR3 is CASSQYPGANLETQYF. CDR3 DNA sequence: TGCGCCAGCAGCCAATACCCGGGAGCGAATTTAGAGACCCAGTACTTC.

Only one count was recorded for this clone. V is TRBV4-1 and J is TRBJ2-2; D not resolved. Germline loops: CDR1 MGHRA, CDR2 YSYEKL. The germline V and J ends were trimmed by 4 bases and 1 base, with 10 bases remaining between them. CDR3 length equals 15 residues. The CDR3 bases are TGCGCCAGCAGCCCCCCTAGAGAGAACACCGGGGAGCTGTTTTTT. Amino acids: CASSPPRENTGELFF.

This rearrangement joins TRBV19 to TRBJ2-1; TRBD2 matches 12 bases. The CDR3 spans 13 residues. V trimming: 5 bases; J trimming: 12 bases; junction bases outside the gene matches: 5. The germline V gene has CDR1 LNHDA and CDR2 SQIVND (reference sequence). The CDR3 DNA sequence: TGTGCCAGTAGTCGGACTAGCGGGATACGGCAGTTCTTC. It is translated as CASSRTSGIRQFF.

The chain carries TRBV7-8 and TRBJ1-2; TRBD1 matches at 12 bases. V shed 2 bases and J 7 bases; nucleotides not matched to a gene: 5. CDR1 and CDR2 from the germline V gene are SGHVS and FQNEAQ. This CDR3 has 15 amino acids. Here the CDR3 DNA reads TGTGCCAGCAGCTTACCGGGACAGGGGGCTTCTGGCTACACCTTC. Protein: CASSLPGQGASGYTF.

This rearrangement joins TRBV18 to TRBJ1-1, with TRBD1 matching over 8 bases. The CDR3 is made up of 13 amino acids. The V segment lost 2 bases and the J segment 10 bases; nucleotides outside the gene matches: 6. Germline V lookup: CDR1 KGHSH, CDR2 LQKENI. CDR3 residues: CASSPAGGEGAFF. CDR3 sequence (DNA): TGTGCCAGCTCACCAGCAGGGGGCGAAGGAGCTTTCTTT.

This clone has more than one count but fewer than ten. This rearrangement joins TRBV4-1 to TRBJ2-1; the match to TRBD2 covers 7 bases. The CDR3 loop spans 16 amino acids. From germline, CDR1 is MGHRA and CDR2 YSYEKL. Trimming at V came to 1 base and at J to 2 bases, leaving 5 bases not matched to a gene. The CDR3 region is CASSQGSRGAYNEQFF. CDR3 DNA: TGCGCCAGCAGCCAAGGGAGCCGGGGGGCCTACAATGAGCAGTTCTTC.

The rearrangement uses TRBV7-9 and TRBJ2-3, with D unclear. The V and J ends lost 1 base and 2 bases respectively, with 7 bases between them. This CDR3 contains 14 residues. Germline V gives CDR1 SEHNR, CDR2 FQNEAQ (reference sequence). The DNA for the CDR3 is TGTGCCAGCAGCTTAGAGAAAGACACAGATACGCAGTATTTT. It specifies CASSLEKDTDTQYF.

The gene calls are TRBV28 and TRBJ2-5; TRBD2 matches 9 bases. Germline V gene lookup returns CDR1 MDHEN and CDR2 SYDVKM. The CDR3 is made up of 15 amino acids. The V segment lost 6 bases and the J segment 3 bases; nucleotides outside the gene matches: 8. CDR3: CASRSRLAGKETQYF. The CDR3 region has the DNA TGTGCCAGCAGATCCAGGCTAGCGGGGAAAGAGACCCAGTACTTC.

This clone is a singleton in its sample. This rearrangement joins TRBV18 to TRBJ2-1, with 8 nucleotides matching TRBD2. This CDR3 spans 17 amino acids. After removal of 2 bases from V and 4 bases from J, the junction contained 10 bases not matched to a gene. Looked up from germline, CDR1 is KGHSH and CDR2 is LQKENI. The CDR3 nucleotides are TGTGCCAGCTCACCAGCGGGAGGACCCACTTCTTACAATGAGCAGTTCTTC. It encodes CASSPAGGPTSYNEQFF.

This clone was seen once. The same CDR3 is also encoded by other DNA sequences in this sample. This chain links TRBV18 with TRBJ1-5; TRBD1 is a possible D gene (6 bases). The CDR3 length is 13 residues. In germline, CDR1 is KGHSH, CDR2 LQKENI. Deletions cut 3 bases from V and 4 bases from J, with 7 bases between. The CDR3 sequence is CASSPGQNQPQHF. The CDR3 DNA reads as TGTGCCAGCTCACCCGGACAGAATCAGCCCCAGCATTTT. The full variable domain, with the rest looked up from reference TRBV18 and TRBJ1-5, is NAGVMQNPRHLVRRRGQEARLRCSPMKGHSHVYWYRQLPEEGLKFMVYLQKENIIDESGMPKERFSAEFPKEGPSILRIQQVVRGDSAAYFCASSPGQNQPQHFGDGTRLSIL.

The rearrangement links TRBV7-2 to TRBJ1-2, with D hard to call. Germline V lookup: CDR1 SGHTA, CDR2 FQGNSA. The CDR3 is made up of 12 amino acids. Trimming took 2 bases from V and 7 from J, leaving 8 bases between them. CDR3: CASSLRVGGYTF. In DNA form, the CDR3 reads TGTGCCAGCAGCTTAAGAGTTGGTGGCTACACCTTC.

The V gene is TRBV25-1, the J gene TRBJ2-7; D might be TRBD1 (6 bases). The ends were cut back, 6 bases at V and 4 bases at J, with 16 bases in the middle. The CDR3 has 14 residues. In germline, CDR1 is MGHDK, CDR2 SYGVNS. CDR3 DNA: TGTGCCAGCAGCTTAACAGGGTGGGCGTACGAGCAGTACTTC. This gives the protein CASSLTGWAYEQYF.

The DNA for the CDR3 is TGTGCCAGCAGCCCCCGCAATTTACCGGGGGCGGGGGAGACCCAGTACTTC. Protein product: CASSPRNLPGAGETQYF. The chain combines TRBV5-6 with TRBJ2-5, with D perhaps TRBD1 or TRBD2 (6 bases each). The V end was cut by 4 bases, the J end by 5 bases, with 24 bases between. The germline V gene encodes CDR1 SGHDT and CDR2 YYEEEE. There are 17 residues in the CDR3.

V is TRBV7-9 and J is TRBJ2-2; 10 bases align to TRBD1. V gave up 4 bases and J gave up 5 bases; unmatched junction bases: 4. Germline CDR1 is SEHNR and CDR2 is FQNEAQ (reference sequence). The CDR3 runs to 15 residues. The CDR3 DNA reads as TGTGCCAGCAGCTCCGACAGGGGGCGAACCGGGGAGCTGTTTTTT. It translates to CASSSDRGRTGELFF.

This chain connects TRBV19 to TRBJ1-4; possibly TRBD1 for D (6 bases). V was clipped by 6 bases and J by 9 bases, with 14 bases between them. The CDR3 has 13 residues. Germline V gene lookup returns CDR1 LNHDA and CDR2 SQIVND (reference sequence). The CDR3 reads CASRSGQGQKLFF. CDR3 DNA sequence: TGTGCCAGTAGGAGTGGTCAGGGGCAAAAACTGTTTTTT. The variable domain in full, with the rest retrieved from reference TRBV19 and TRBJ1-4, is DGGITQSPKYLFRKEGQNVTLSCEQNLNHDAMYWYRQDPGQGLRLIYYSQIVNDFQKGDIAEGYSVSREKKESFPLTVTSAQKNPTAFYLCASRSGQGQKLFFGSGTQLSVL.

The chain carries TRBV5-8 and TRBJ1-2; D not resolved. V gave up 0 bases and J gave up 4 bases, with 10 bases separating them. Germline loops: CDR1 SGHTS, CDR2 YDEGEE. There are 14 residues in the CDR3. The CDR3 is CASSLGQEFYGYTF. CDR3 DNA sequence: TGTGCCAGCAGCTTGGGGCAGGAGTTCTATGGCTACACCTTC. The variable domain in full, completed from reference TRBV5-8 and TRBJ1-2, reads EAGVTQSPTHLIKTRGQQATLRCSPISGHTSVYWYQQALGLGLQFLLWYDEGEERNRGNFPPRFSGRQFPNYSSELNVNALELEDSALYLCASSLGQEFYGYTFGSGTRLTVV.

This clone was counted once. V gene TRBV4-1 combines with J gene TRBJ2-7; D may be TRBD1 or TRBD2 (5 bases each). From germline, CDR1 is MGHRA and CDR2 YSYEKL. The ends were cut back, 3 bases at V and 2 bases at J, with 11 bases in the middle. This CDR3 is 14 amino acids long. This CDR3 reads CASSHDWGTYEQYF. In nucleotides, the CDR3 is TGCGCCAGCAGCCATGATTGGGGGACCTACGAGCAGTACTTC.

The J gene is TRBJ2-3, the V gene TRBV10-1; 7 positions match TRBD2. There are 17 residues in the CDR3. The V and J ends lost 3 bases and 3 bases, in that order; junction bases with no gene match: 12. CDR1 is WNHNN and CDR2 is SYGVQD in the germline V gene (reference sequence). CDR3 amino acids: CASSDSARGVATDTQYF. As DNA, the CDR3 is TGCGCCAGCAGTGACTCTGCTCGGGGGGTAGCTACAGATACGCAGTATTTT.

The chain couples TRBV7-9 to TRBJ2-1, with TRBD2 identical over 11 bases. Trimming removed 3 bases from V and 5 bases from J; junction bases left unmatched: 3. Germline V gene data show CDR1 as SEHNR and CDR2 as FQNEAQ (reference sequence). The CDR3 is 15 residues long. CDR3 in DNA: TGTGCCAGCAGCTTTGTGACTAGCGGGAACAATGAGCAGTTCTTC. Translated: CASSFVTSGNNEQFF.

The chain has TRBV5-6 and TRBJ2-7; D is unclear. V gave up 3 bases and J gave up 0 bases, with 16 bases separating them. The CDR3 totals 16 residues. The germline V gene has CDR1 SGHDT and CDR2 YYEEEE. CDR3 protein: CASSYNTPEISYEQYF. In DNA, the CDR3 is TGTGCCAGCAGCTATAATACACCTGAAATCTCCTACGAGCAGTACTTC.

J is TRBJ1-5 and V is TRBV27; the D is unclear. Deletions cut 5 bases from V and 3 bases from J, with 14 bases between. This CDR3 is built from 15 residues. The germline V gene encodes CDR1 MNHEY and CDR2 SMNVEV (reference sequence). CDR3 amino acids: CASSRTPSSNQPQHF. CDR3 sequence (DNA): TGTGCCAGCAGTCGCACACCATCTTCCAATCAGCCCCAGCATTTT.

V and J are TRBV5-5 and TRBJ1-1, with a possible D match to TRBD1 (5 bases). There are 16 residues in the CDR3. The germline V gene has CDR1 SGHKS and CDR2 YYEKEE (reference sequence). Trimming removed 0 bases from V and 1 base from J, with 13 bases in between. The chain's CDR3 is CASSLVEGQGNTEAFF. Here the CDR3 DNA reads TGTGCCAGCAGCTTGGTGGAGGGGCAGGGGAACACTGAAGCTTTCTTT.

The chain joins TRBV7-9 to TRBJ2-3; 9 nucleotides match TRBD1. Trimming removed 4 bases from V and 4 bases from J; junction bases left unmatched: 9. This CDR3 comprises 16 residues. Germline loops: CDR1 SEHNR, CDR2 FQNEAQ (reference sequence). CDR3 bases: TGTGCCAGCAGCTCGAGGGGGGACAGGGCCCCAGATACGCAGTATTTT. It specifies CASSSRGDRAPDTQYF.

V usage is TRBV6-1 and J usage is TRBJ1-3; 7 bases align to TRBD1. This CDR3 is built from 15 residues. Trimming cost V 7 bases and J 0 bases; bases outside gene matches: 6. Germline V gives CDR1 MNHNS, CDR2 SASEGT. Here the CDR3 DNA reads TGTGCCAGCACTATAACAGGGGACTCTGGAAACACCATATATTTT. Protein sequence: CASTITGDSGNTIYF.